Each of the 8 T cell receptor beta chains below was sequenced from the same sample in a study of blood T cell repertoires in COVID-19. TCRdb's copy holds only in-frame clones and misses some; the assay was immunoSEQ multiplex PCR. The top ten hold over 9.5% of the sample, which has 210,000 or so clones, around 80% seen once. Sequencing was done on a sample of peripheral blood. Receptors were obtained from a woman aged 40-49 years with acute or convalescent COVID-19.

J is TRBJ2-3 and V is TRBV3-1 (or the pseudogene TRBV3-2); 7 bases are a match to TRBD2. Trimming removed 5 bases from V and 2 bases from J; junction bases left unmatched: 7. CDR3 length: 15 residues. Germline CDR1 is LGHDT and CDR2 is YNNKEL (reference sequence). The DNA of the CDR3 is TGTGCCAGCAGCTTGCGGGGGTCGCCCACAGATACGCAGTATTTT. Encoded protein: CASSLRGSPTDTQYF.

This rearrangement joins TRBV10-3 to TRBJ1-1; 12 bases are a match to TRBD1. The germline V gene encodes CDR1 ENHRY and CDR2 SYGVKD. The V gene end was trimmed by 2 bases and the J gene end by 7 bases; junction bases not matched to a gene: 2. There are 14 residues in the CDR3. As DNA, the CDR3 is TGTGCCATCAGTGAGGGGACAGGGGGCAGTGAAGCTTTCTTT. This sequence encodes CAISEGTGGSEAFF.

The rearrangement joins TRBV6-2 or TRBV6-3 to TRBJ2-5, with D possibly being TRBD2 (6 bases). The CDR3 runs 16 residues. V was trimmed by 2 bases and J by 5 bases, leaving 18 bases between them. Germline assignment: CDR1 MNHEY and CDR2 SVGEGT. The CDR3 is CASSYPTRSGLETQYF. CDR3 DNA: TGTGCCAGCAGTTACCCGACACGCAGCGGGCTGGAGACCCAGTACTTC.

Concerning this clone: The same CDR3 arises from other DNA sequences in this sample as well. The gene calls are TRBV12-3 or TRBV12-4 and TRBJ1-2; D gene unclear. The CDR3 spans 13 residues. Trimming took off 4 bases at V and 3 bases at J, with 9 bases between the two ends. CDR3 protein: CASSSREDYGYTF. The CDR3 DNA follows: TGTGCCAGCAGTTCTAGAGAGGACTATGGCTACACCTTC.

The rearrangement joins TRBV3-1 (or the pseudogene TRBV3-2) to TRBJ2-5; 9 nucleotides line up with TRBD2. Losses at the gene ends were 7 bases for V and 4 bases for J; bases not matched to a gene: 16. The CDR3 sequence is 17 residues long. In germline, CDR1 is LGHDT, CDR2 YNNKEL (reference sequence). CDR3: CASTGEGIAGVGETQYF. CDR3 DNA sequence: TGTGCCAGCACGGGCGAGGGGATAGCGGGAGTAGGAGAGACCCAGTACTTC.

This chain uses TRBV10-3 with TRBJ1-1, with 8 bases that match TRBD1. CDR3 length equals 15 residues. Germline V CDR1 and CDR2: ENHRY, SYGVKD. The trim removed 4 bases at V and 3 bases at J, leaving 7 bases unmatched. In DNA, the CDR3 is TGTGCCATCAGTGGCGCAGGGGGCTCGGACACTGAAGCTTTCTTT. It is translated as CAISGAGGSDTEAFF.

This clone was detected once. At one end the junction does not follow the germline gene, possibly because of a read error. The chain recombines TRBV4-1 with TRBJ1-2; weak D call: TRBD1 (5 bases). CDR3 length: 14 amino acids. CDR1 is MGHRA, CDR2 YSYEKL, per germline. The CDR3 DNA is TGCGCCAGCACCCAAGGGCAGGGCGCCTATGGCTACACCTTC. As protein: CASTQGQGAYGYTF.

This clone turned up a few times. The chain uses TRBV5-1 and TRBJ2-7; TRBD1 aligns across 8 bases. There are 15 residues in the CDR3. Trimming cost V 4 bases and J 3 bases; bases outside gene matches: 9. CDR1 is SGHRS and CDR2 is YFSETQ in the germline V gene. The CDR3 sequence: CASSKGGGQDYEQYF. In DNA, the CDR3 is TGCGCCAGCAGCAAAGGAGGGGGACAGGACTACGAGCAGTACTTC.